This T cell receptor (beta chain) was captured in a study of T cells expressing NK-cell markers. On the study more broadly: It was sorted CD3+CD56+NKG2C+, CD3+CD56+NKG2C- and CD3+CD56-NKG2C+ T cells that supplied the TCR beta repertoires.

A 5'RACE template switching approach incorporating UMIs was used to make TCR beta cDNA. Reanalyzing the 5' RACE reads, TCRdb keeps one entry per CDR3 protein, without DNA. Reported are hundreds of thousands of distinct CDR3 sequences; the ten largest clones contain roughly 3.4%. As for this clonotype: Its specificity is not known.

This CDR3 spans 15 amino acids. Germline CDR1 reads MNHEY; CDR2 reads SMNVEV (reference sequence). Study observations and caveats: The CD3+CD56-NKG2C+ fraction of a few donors was likewise dominated by these clonotypes.

This clonotype originated in a man aged 18 to 35 in good health. The chain has TRBV27 and TRBJ2-7; the TCRdb D gene call, TRBD2, has no DNA to confirm it. The specimen sequenced was blood T cells: a sorted CD56 or NKG2C T cell subset, CD4+ or CD8+ T cells, or bulk PBMC T cells (not recorded which). The CDR3 here is CASSLSGTTLYEQYF.